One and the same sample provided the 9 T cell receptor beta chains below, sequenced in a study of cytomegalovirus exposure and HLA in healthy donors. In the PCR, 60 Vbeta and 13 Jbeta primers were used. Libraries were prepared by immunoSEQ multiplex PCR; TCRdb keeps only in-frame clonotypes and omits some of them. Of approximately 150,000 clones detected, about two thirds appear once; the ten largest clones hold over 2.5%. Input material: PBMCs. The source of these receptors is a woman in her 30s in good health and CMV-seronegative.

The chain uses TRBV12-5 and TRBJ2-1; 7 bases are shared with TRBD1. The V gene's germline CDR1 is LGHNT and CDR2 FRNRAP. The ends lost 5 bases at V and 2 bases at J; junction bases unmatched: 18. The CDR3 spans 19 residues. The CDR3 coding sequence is TGTGCTAGTGGTCCCGAACCAGCCAAAACAGGGGACACCTACAATGAGCAGTTCTTC. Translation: CASGPEPAKTGDTYNEQFF. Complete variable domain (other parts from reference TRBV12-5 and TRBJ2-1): DARVTQTPRHKVTEMGQEVTMRCQPILGHNTVFWYRQTMMQGLELLAYFRNRAPLDDSGMPKDRFSAEMPDATLATLKIQPSEPRDSAVYFCASGPEPAKTGDTYNEQFFGPGTRLTVL.

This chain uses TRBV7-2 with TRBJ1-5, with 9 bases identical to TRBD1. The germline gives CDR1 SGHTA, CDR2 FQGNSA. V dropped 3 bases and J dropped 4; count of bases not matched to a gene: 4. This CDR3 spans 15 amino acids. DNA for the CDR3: TGTGCCAGCAGCTTGACAGGGGGGGAAAATCAGCCCCAGCATTTT. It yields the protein CASSLTGGENQPQHF.

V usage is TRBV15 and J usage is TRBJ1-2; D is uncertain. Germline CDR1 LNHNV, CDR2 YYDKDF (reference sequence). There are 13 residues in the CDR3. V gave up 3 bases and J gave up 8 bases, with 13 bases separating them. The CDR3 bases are TGTGCCACCAGCAGCCTCTTAACGGGGGGCTACACCTTC. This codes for CATSSLLTGGYTF.

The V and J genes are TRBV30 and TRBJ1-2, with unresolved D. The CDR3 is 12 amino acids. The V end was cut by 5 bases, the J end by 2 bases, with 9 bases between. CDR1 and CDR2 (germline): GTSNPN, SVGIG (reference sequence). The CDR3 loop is CAWALGNYGYTF. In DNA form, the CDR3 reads TGTGCCTGGGCCCTAGGCAACTATGGCTACACCTTC. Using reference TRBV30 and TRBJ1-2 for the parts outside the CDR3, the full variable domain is SQTIHQWPATLVQPVGSPLSLECTVEGTSNPNLYWYRQAAGRGLQLLFYSVGIGQISSEVPQNLSASRPQDRQFILSSKKLLLSDSGFYLCAWALGNYGYTFGSGTRLTVV.

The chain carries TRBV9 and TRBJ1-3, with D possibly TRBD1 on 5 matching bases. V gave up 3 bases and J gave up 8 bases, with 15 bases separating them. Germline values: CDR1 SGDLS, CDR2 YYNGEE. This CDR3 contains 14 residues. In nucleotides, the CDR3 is TGTGCCAGCAGCGCCCAGTTCGGGGGATACACCATATATTTT. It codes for CASSAQFGGYTIYF.

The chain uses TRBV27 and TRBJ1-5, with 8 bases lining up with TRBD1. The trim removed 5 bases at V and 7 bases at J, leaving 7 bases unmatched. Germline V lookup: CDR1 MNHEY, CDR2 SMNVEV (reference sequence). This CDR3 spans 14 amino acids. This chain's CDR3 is CASSPDRGWQPQHF. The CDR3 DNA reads TGTGCCAGCAGTCCCGACAGGGGTTGGCAGCCCCAGCATTTT.

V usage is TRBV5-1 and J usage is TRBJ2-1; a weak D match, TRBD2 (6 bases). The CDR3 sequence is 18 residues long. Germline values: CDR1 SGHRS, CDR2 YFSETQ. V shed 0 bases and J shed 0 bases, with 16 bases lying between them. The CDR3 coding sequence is TGCGCCAGCAGCTTGGCCAAGGGACTCCCATACTCCTACAATGAGCAGTTCTTC. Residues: CASSLAKGLPYSYNEQFF.

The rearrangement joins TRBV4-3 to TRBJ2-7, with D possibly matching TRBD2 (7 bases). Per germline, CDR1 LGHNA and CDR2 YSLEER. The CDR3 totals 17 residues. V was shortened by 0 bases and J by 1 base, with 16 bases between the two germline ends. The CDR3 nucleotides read TGCGCCAGCAGCCAAGATAGTCTCAGGGGAGGGTCCTACGAGCAGTACTTC. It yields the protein CASSQDSLRGGSYEQYF.

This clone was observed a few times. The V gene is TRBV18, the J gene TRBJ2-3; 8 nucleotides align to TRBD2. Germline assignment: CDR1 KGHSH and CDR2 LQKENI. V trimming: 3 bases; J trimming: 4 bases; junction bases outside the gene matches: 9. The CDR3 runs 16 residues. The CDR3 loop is CASSPSGGQVADTQYF. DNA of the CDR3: TGTGCCAGCTCACCTTCGGGGGGGCAGGTTGCAGATACGCAGTATTTT.